This T cell receptor (beta chain) was obtained from a study of PD-1 blockade in classical Hodgkin lymphoma. Time point reported: cycle 4 day 1 (C4D1), after about 6 weeks of nivolumab. With no exception, relapse followed autologous stem cell transplantation in all patients, and brentuximab vedotin exposure varied. Points on this clone: Its antigen remains unidentified.

General study findings and limits: Newly diagnosed patients were said to have less baseline TCR diversity than healthy donors did.

The repertoire was sequenced with immunoSEQ multiplex PCR; TCRdb's copy has only in-frame clones and lacks some. The sample consists of around 45,000 clones, around 78% of them appearing once. The sequencing here drew on peripheral blood mononuclear cells (PBMCs), taken before the fourth cycle of nivolumab. The receptor was isolated from a human donor with classical Hodgkin lymphoma.

CDR3 nucleotides: TGTGCCAGCAGCCCGGGACAGGGACGAGGCTATGGCTACACCTTC. Translating it yields CASSPGQGRGYGYTF. The V gene is TRBV7-9, the J gene TRBJ1-2, with 9 bases that match TRBD1. Per germline, CDR1 SEHNR and CDR2 FQNEAQ (reference sequence). J lost 4 bases, V lost 5 bases, and 8 bases had no gene match. The CDR3 is 15 amino acids.